This T cell receptor beta chain derives from a study of T cell responses to AZD1222 COVID-19 vaccine. The data were produced by immunoSEQ multiplex PCR, yet TCRdb's version contains in-frame clones alone and is incomplete. The data contain 150,000 to 200,000 clones, about 90% of them singletons. General study findings and limits: Only after the peak T cell response were repertoires sampled. Only a handful of AZD1222 recipients tested seropositive at baseline.

Note on this clone: Its antigen is as yet unknown. This sample includes further DNA sequences coding for the same CDR3.

Sequenced here: peripheral blood, sampled 28 days after the second AZD1222 dose. This clonotype was sampled from an adult who received the AZD1222 COVID-19 vaccine.

CDR3 in amino acids: CASSQEGSPLHF. CDR3 nucleotides: TGTGCCAGCAGCCAAGAGGGCTCACCCCTCCACTTT. The genes are TRBV3-1 (or the pseudogene TRBV3-2) and TRBJ1-6, with D hard to call. The CDR3 contains 12 residues. V was shortened by 0 bases and J by 10 bases, with 4 bases between the two germline ends. The germline gives CDR1 LGHDT, CDR2 YNNKEL (reference sequence).